The rows below give T cell receptor beta chains drawn from one sample of a study of neurological immune-mediated disorders. TCRdb itself ran the 5' RACE reads through MiXCR, one entry per CDR3 protein. The table lists about 80,000 distinct CDR3 sequences, about 5.6% of them singletons, with 7.9% in the top ten. Sequencing was done on a sample of PBMCs. Receptors originate from a woman aged 60-70 years with multiple sclerosis. Both conserved end residues are trimmed from each CDR3. Expanded clones are given a class, and other clones once, few, many or no size at all.

abundance | j_gene | v_gene | CDR3aa
many | TRBJ2-3 | TRBV7-9 | ASSSGLGTQY
many | TRBJ1-1 | TRBV5-1 | ASRPRDRADTEAF
many | TRBJ2-6 | TRBV11-1 | ASSARGSSGANVLT
many | TRBJ2-2 | TRBV6-6 | ASSPGIGGTGELF
many | TRBJ1-2 | TRBV12-3/TRBV12-4 | ASSPHRSVIVTLNYGYT
many | TRBJ1-1 | TRBV15 | ATSRDSLNTEAF
- | TRBJ1-1 | TRBV6-6 | ASSWVSTEAF
many | TRBJ2-4 | TRBV28 | ASSSKGAVGKNIQY
many | TRBJ1-5 | TRBV27 | ASRSDRPNQPQH
- | TRBJ2-1 | TRBV20-1 | SADRGHEQF
many | TRBJ1-2 | TRBV5-1 | ASSPRGQGEYDGYT
- | TRBJ2-7 | TRBV20-1 | SARYMEAEQY
many | TRBJ2-4 | TRBV9 | ASSVEGVNFGNIQY
many | TRBJ1-1 | TRBV13 | ASSTSANTEAF
many | TRBJ2-1 | TRBV7-6 | ASSLVTSGSYNEQF
many | TRBJ1-4 | TRBV21-1 | ASPCVIEKLF
many | TRBJ2-2 | TRBV20-1 | SADSGANTGELF
many | TRBJ2-4 | TRBV7-9 | ASSLAYKARNIQY
many | TRBJ2-5 | TRBV5-1 | ASSLGTGLGETQY
many | TRBJ2-7 | TRBV7-9 | ASRLGAGQTYEQY
- | TRBJ2-7 | TRBV4-1 | ASSQDGQGTGTYEQY
many | TRBJ2-5 | TRBV18 | ASSPYSLETQY
many | TRBJ2-1 | TRBV6-6 | ASSFMRTSGVDEQF
many | TRBJ2-1 | TRBV29-1 | SVDSGTTYNEQF
- | TRBJ2-2 | TRBV4-1 | ASSQQVNTGELF
few | TRBJ2-2 | TRBV25-1 | ASSVLTDTGELF
- | TRBJ2-1 | TRBV7-9 | ASSNRDRGLGEQF
- | TRBJ1-1 | TRBV18 | ASSEGEIGSEAF
many | TRBJ2-1 | TRBV28 | ASSPLAGGYNEQF
many | TRBJ2-1 | TRBV10-2 | ASSESGGGGEQF
many | TRBJ1-2 | TRBV29-1 | SAEGVESGYT
many | TRBJ1-1 | TRBV12-3/TRBV12-4 | ASSKLGTRAF
many | TRBJ2-5 | TRBV10-2 | ASSGGAAQY
many | TRBJ2-2 | TRBV3-1 | ASSQEAIMLGELF
- | TRBJ2-5 | TRBV7-8 | ASSNQGETQY
many | TRBJ1-1 | TRBV5-1 | ASSSNTGKDTEAF
many | TRBJ2-3 | TRBV5-1 | ASSLLRGATDTQY
- | TRBJ2-1 | TRBV18 | ASSPPGHSHNEQF
many | TRBJ1-1 | TRBV7-9 | ASSQVTAVNTEAF
many | TRBJ1-3 | TRBV20-1 | SAAGNSGNTIY
many | TRBJ2-1 | TRBV7-2 | ASSLELGSYNEQF
many | TRBJ2-3 | TRBV20-1 | SAGGGGSDTQY
many | TRBJ2-6 | TRBV19 | ASSIRGVPNVLT
many | TRBJ1-2 | TRBV20-1 | SARDPRALTSNYGYT
- | TRBJ1-1 | TRBV7-2 | ASSLRNLNTEAF
many | TRBJ2-2 | TRBV5-1 | ASSLVGGVTGELF
many | TRBJ2-1 | TRBV7-9 | ASSLGGVYNEQF
medium-sized | TRBJ2-3 | TRBV20-1 | SASVGDTQY
many | TRBJ1-1 | TRBV6-1 | ASSEGFGQAGTEAF
many | TRBJ2-7 | TRBV20-1 | SARGVTGVEQY
many | TRBJ2-3 | TRBV4-2 | ASSRRGSTDTQY
many | TRBJ2-1 | TRBV11-2 | ASSGPGGYEQF
- | TRBJ1-4 | TRBV5-1 | ASSLSAVNEKLF
many | TRBJ1-4 | TRBV7-8 | ASSASSRSGEKLF
many | TRBJ2-2 | TRBV5-1 | ASSVQGVPSGELF